These 21 T cell receptor beta chains were sequenced from one sample in a study of graft-versus-host responses after intestinal transplantation. These receptors lack a known antigen. Only in-frame clones appear in the TCRdb table, and some are missing; sequencing was by immunoSEQ multiplex PCR. The sample carries over 100,000 clones, approximately 93% recorded once. This specimen was unstimulated CD8+ T cells sorted from spleen or lymph node cells, taken before transplant. These receptors were collected from a human donor who was the organ donor for an intestinal transplant.

This chain uses TRBV9 with TRBJ2-6; a weak D match, TRBD1 (5 bases). The CDR3 runs 17 residues. The germline CDR1 and CDR2 sequences are SGDLS and YYNGEE. Trimming stripped 4 bases from V and 0 bases from J, with 14 bases between. CDR3 bases: TGTGCCAGCAGCCTACATGACAGTTCCTCTGGGGCCAACGTCCTGACTTTC. Amino acids: CASSLHDSSSGANVLTF.

The table lists this clone with a few counts. The chain has TRBV5-6 and TRBJ1-3; D gene ambiguous. The length of the CDR3 is 11 residues. Germline-derived CDR1 and CDR2 are SGHDT and YYEEEE. The V end was cut by 4 bases, the J end by 7 bases, with 6 bases between. CDR3 region: CASSMGNTIYF. The CDR3 region has the DNA TGTGCCAGCAGCATGGGGAACACCATATATTTT.

The chain is built from TRBV7-2 and TRBJ2-1; 12 bases line up with TRBD2. The CDR3 sequence is 17 residues long. The V gene end was trimmed by 2 bases and the J gene end by 5 bases; junction bases not matched to a gene: 7. Germline lookup yields CDR1 SGHTA and CDR2 FQGNSA. The CDR3 DNA sequence: TGTGCCAGCAGCTTACTAGCGGGAGGGCCTCGGAACAATGAGCAGTTCTTC. Protein: CASSLLAGGPRNNEQFF. The full variable domain, rest sourced from reference TRBV7-2 and TRBJ2-1, is GAGVSQSPSNKVTEKGKDVELRCDPISGHTALYWYRQSLGQGLEFLIYFQGNSAPDKSGLPSDRFSAERTGGSVSTLTIQRTQQEDSAVYLCASSLLAGGPRNNEQFFGPGTRLTVL.

V is TRBV27 and J is TRBJ2-7; D might be TRBD1 (7 bases). CDR3 length equals 12 residues. Trimming took 8 bases from V and 6 from J, leaving 14 bases between them. Germline lookup yields CDR1 MNHEY and CDR2 SMNVEV (reference sequence). CDR3 sequence reads: CASGNRGGEQYF. The CDR3 region has the DNA TGTGCCAGCGGGAACAGGGGAGGCGAGCAGTACTTC.

The chain couples TRBV5-6 to TRBJ2-1, with D unclear. Germline-derived CDR1 and CDR2 are SGHDT and YYEEEE. Trimming shortened V by 1 base and J by 4 bases, and 3 bases separated the two germline ends. CDR3 length equals 12 residues. The CDR3 protein is CASSLRYNEQFF. Here the CDR3 DNA reads TGTGCCAGCAGCTTGAGGTACAATGAGCAGTTCTTC. Full variable domain (missing parts from reference TRBV5-6 and TRBJ2-1): DAGVTQSPTHLIKTRGQQVTLRCSPKSGHDTVSWYQQALGQGPQFIFQYYEEEERQRGNFPDRFSGHQFPNYSSELNVNALLLGDSALYLCASSLRYNEQFFGPGTRLTVL.

This rearrangement joins TRBV9 to TRBJ1-1; tentatively, D is TRBD1 (5 bases). The CDR3 sequence is 14 residues long. With 1 base removed from V and 3 bases from J, the gap between germline ends came to 10 bases. The germline V gene has CDR1 SGDLS and CDR2 YYNGEE. CDR3 nucleotides: TGTGCCAGCAGCGTACAGGGTGGGGACACTGAAGCTTTCTTT. As protein: CASSVQGGDTEAFF. The entire variable domain, with the rest obtained from reference TRBV9 and TRBJ1-1, is as follows: DSGVTQTPKHLITATGQRVTLRCSPRSGDLSVYWYQQSLDQGLQFLIQYYNGEERAKGNILERFSAQQFPDLHSELNLSSLELGDSALYFCASSVQGGDTEAFFGQGTRLTVV.

The gene calls are TRBV4-2 and TRBJ2-3; the D gene is possibly TRBD2 (5 bases). Germline assignment: CDR1 LGHNA and CDR2 YNFKEQ. Trimming stripped 5 bases from V and 4 bases from J, with 10 bases between. The length of the CDR3 is 13 residues. The CDR3 DNA is TGTGCCAGCAGCGTCCGACTACCAGATACGCAGTATTTT. It specifies CASSVRLPDTQYF.

The sample holds a few counts of this clone. In DNA form, the CDR3 reads TGTGCCAGCGAGGCCTCCTACGAGCAGTACTTC. Amino acid sequence: CASEASYEQYF. The rearrangement uses TRBV6-1 and TRBJ2-7; D gene ambiguous. The CDR3 is 11 residues long. V gave up 8 bases and J gave up 0 bases, with 5 bases separating them. Germline V gene lookup returns CDR1 MNHNS and CDR2 SASEGT.

The chain couples TRBV30 to TRBJ2-1; a possible D gene is TRBD1 (6 bases). Trimming cost V 5 bases and J 3 bases, with 11 bases left between them. Germline CDR1 is GTSNPN and CDR2 is SVGIG (reference sequence). CDR3 length: 13 residues. The chain's CDR3 is CAWSTGHYNEQFF. As DNA, the CDR3 is TGTGCCTGGTCAACGGGACACTACAATGAGCAGTTCTTC.

The chain carries TRBV30 and TRBJ1-5, with no clear D. Trimming shortened V by 1 base and J by 7 bases, and 14 bases separated the two germline ends. From germline, CDR1 is GTSNPN and CDR2 SVGIG (reference sequence). The CDR3 totals 14 residues. The CDR3 sequence: CAWSELDSGQPQHF. The CDR3 DNA is TGTGCCTGGAGTGAGCTGGATTCGGGACAGCCCCAGCATTTT. Drawing the rest from reference TRBV30 and TRBJ1-5, the complete variable domain is SQTIHQWPATLVQPVGSPLSLECTVEGTSNPNLYWYRQAAGRGLQLLFYSVGIGQISSEVPQNLSASRPQDRQFILSSKKLLLSDSGFYLCAWSELDSGQPQHFGDGTRLSIL.

The CDR3 coding sequence is TGCAGTGCTAGAGGTGGGAACGAGCAGTACTTC. Protein: CSARGGNEQYF. The gene calls are TRBV20-1 and TRBJ2-7; D is unclear. Looked up from germline, CDR1 is DFQATT and CDR2 is SNEGSKA (reference sequence). The CDR3 is 11 amino acids. The V end lost 1 base, the J end lost 5 bases, and 6 bases lay between the germline ends.

The chain uses TRBV10-2 and TRBJ1-3; D is uncertain. Per germline, CDR1 WSHSY and CDR2 SAAADI. The V gene lost 2 bases and the J gene lost 0 bases, with 8 bases spanning the gap. The CDR3 covers 15 residues. The CDR3 protein is CASSEVPISGNTIYF. CDR3 nucleotide sequence: TGCGCCAGCAGTGAGGTACCGATCTCTGGAAACACCATATATTTT.

J is TRBJ2-3 and V is TRBV19, with 12 bases identical to TRBD2. Germline CDR1 LNHDA, CDR2 SQIVND (reference sequence). V lost 5 bases, J lost 2 bases, and 5 bases stayed unmatched. This CDR3 comprises 16 residues. The CDR3 reads CASSPRLAGDTDTQYF. The CDR3 nucleotides read TGTGCCAGTAGTCCGAGACTAGCGGGAGACACAGATACGCAGTATTTT.

J is TRBJ2-3 and V is TRBV9; D unclear. The germline V gene encodes CDR1 SGDLS and CDR2 YYNGEE. The V end was cut by 0 bases, the J end by 2 bases, with 10 bases between. The CDR3 length is 15 residues. This chain's CDR3 is CASSVVSRTTDTQYF. CDR3 DNA: TGTGCCAGCAGCGTAGTCTCGCGGACCACAGATACGCAGTATTTT.

The V call is TRBV6-1, the J call TRBJ2-5; D may be TRBD2 (6 bases). Germline lookup yields CDR1 MNHNS and CDR2 SASEGT. Trimming removed 3 bases from V and 5 bases from J, with 16 bases in between. The CDR3 contains 15 residues. The CDR3, as DNA: TGTGCCAGCAGTGAGGAGAGGGAGGCCCGGGAGACCCAGTACTTC. Translating it yields CASSEEREARETQYF.

The gene calls are TRBV2 and TRBJ1-1, with D unresolved. The germline V gene has CDR1 SNHLY and CDR2 FYNNEI. The CDR3 sequence is 15 residues long. V was pared by 3 bases and J by 1 base, with 12 bases between. This CDR3 is CASSEVVSSNTEAFF. The CDR3 coding sequence is TGTGCCAGCAGTGAGGTAGTCAGCTCGAACACTGAAGCTTTCTTT.

This chain connects TRBV27 to TRBJ2-6; no clear D. V dropped 0 bases and J dropped 2 bases, with 5 bases sitting between them. CDR3 length equals 15 residues. The germline V gene has CDR1 MNHEY and CDR2 SMNVEV (reference sequence). CDR3 residues: CASSLSGTGANVLTF. The CDR3, as DNA: TGTGCCAGCAGTTTATCTGGGACTGGGGCCAACGTCCTGACTTTC.

The chain employs TRBV4-1 and TRBJ1-2; D unclear. This CDR3 is 14 amino acids long. Trimming took off 1 base at V and 4 bases at J, with 10 bases between the two ends. CDR1 and CDR2 from the germline V gene are MGHRA and YSYEKL. The CDR3 here is CASSQVLSGYGYTF. The CDR3 DNA reads as TGCGCCAGCAGCCAAGTTCTTTCTGGCTATGGCTACACCTTC.

The chain recombines TRBV28 with TRBJ2-2; no reliable D call. This CDR3 region has 13 residues. V dropped 8 bases and J dropped 3 bases, with 10 bases sitting between them. The V gene's germline CDR1 is MDHEN and CDR2 SYDVKM. Here the CDR3 DNA reads TGTGCCAGCGGCAGCCACTACACCGGGGAGCTGTTTTTT. This gives the protein CASGSHYTGELFF.

The chain combines TRBV27 with TRBJ2-6; no clear D gene. Deletions cut 0 bases from V and 0 bases from J, with 3 bases between. Germline CDR1 MNHEY, CDR2 SMNVEV (reference sequence). The CDR3 has 15 residues. This CDR3 reads CASSLSSSGANVLTF. In nucleotides, the CDR3 is TGTGCCAGCAGTTTATCCAGCTCTGGGGCCAACGTCCTGACTTTC. Based on the CDR3 plus reference TRBV27 and TRBJ2-6, the full variable domain is EAQVTQNPRYLITVTGKKLTVTCSQNMNHEYMSWYRQDPGLGLRQIYYSMNVEVTDKGDVPEGYKVSRKEKRNFPLILESPSPNQTSLYFCASSLSSSGANVLTFGAGSRLTVL.

The V gene is TRBV6-6, the J gene TRBJ1-4; D is perhaps TRBD1 (5 bases). Between the trimmed V and J ends, which lost 5 bases and 0 bases, there was a span of 10 bases. This CDR3 spans 15 amino acids. Germline V gene sequence: CDR1 MNHNY, CDR2 SVGAGI (reference sequence). In DNA form, the CDR3 reads TGTGCCAGCAGTCCCGAAGGGGCAACTAATGAAAAACTGTTTTTT. It yields the protein CASSPEGATNEKLFF.